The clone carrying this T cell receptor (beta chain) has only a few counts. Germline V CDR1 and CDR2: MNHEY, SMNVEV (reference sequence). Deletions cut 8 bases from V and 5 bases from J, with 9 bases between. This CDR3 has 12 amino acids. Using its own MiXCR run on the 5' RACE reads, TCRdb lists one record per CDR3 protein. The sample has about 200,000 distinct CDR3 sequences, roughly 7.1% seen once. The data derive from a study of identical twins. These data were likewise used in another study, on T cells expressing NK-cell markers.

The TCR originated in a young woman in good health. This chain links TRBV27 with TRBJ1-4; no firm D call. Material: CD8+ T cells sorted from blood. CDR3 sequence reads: CASGRWNEKLFF. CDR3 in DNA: TGTGCCAGCGGGAGGTGGAATGAAAAACTGTTTTTT.